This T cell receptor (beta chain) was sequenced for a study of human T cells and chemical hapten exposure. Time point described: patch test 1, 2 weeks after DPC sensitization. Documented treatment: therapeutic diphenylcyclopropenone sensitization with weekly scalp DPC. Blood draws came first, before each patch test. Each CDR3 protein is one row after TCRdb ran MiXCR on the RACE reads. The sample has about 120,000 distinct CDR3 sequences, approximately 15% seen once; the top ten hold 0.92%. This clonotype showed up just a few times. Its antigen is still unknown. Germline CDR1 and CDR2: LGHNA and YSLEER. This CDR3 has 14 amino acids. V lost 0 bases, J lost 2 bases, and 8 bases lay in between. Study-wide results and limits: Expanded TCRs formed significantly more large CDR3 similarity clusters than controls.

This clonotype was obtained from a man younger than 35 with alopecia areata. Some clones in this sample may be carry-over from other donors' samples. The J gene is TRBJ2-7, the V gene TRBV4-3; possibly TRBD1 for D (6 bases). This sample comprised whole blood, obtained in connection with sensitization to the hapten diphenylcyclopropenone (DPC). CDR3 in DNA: TGCGCCAGCAGCCAAGAACGACAGGCCTACGAGCAGTACTTC. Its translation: CASSQERQAYEQYF.